This T cell receptor (beta chain) was obtained from a study of cytomegalovirus exposure and HLA in healthy donors (dated by TCRdb to the late 2010s). For the study in its entirety: An earlier analysis of 587 of the donors reported 276 Gb of sequence data and 95 million to 130 million unique TCR beta sequences obtained from some 170 million T cells. Approximately 330 gigabases of sequencing data and approximately 91 million unique TCR sequences made up an early release that covered nearly 650 HLA-typed donors. Of the roughly 400 genotyped donors, approximately 83% fell in the genetic ancestry cluster associated with self-reported Caucasian donors. The study aimed to test whether cataloging public T cell receptors could reveal signatures of past pathogen exposure. The study used immunosequencing to profile the T cell repertoires of 666 subjects and linked those repertoires to cytomegalovirus serostatus. In addition to the first cohort of 666 subjects, a separate validation cohort of 130 or so different subjects was used. The study combined high-throughput TCR immunosequencing, statistical association of individual TCRs with disease status, and machine learning to predict cytomegalovirus infection status. In a later analysis, previously published TCR beta repertoires from about 670 donors were re-analyzed and high-resolution HLA genotyping was added so that TCR occurrence patterns could be studied. The later analysis used no new phenotypic data to find candidate immune exposures, relying instead on TCR beta sequences and their occurrence across donors. To decide whether each TCR beta V gene segment behaved as functional or pseudogenic, an earlier analysis of fewer than 750 of the donors relied on high-throughput TCR beta sequencing. Donor age, sex, ethnicity and CMV serostatus were collected together with the repertoire data. A later genetic analysis used genome-wide SNP genotypes for about 55% of the 666 donors, treating that subset as a discovery cohort. Every discovery cohort repertoire had been produced on one sequencing platform. Both class I and class II loci were covered by HLA typing, at four-digit resolution. The number of typed donors differed by locus: roughly 629-640 for A, B, C, DRB1 and DQB1; some 500 for DQA1; approximately 600 for DPA1; and 450 to 480 for DPB1. About 5 DR-DQ haplotypes were handled as single units for association and clustering, since linkage in the cohort was strong. Among 300 to 500 genotyped donors of the cohort, an average of roughly 230,000 unique TCR beta nucleotide sequences was sequenced per donor, of which 15% to 20% were non-productive. On the study overall, not on this receptor specifically: A total of roughly 160 TCR beta chains were listed by the study as associated with cytomegalovirus. The classifier was reported to diagnose cytomegalovirus status with high specificity and sensitivity in both the original and validation cohorts. Immune exposure information for the cohort was limited to CMV serostatus. A further reported finding was that TCR beta sequences accurately predicted the HLA-A and HLA-B alleles for most subjects in the first cohort. This cohort had only TCR beta chains sequenced, and the lack of alpha or paired-chain data limited which features could be detected. Because counts were too low, about 17 rarely observed V segments, including chromosome 9 orphons, were excluded from the earlier analysis of about 500 of the donors. A cluster of highly shared sequence variants was judged likely to be a technical artifact of the sequencing pipeline. A later genetic analysis reported fewer N-insertions in productive TCRs among donors in an Asian-associated ancestry cluster than the roughly 620-donor mean. A later analysis associated about 17,000 TCR beta sequences with specific HLA alleles at a false discovery rate of 0.05. HLA typing was unavailable for some donors at each locus, so association tests used only the typed subset. In vitro tests confirmed that a few of the cytomegalovirus-associated TCR beta chains recognize cytomegalovirus antigens. Some IMGT-functional V segments, including TRBV6-2 and TRBV6-3, could not be distinguished by the 87-base-pair reads and were therefore excluded. An association between a missense DCLRE1C variant and V-gene and J-gene trimming of TCR beta chains was found in a later genetic analysis and replicated in an independent cohort. In a later analysis, HLA-associated TCR beta chains were found to be more clonally expanded and to have lower generation probabilities than equally common non-associated chains. A later analysis found that TCR association rates varied across HLA loci, with DRB1 alleles showing the most associated TCRs and HLA-C alleles the fewest. Assigning TCR associations to individual alleles was difficult when HLA alleles, especially DR and DQ, strongly co-occurred. Linkage disequilibrium might explain the correlated functional status among segregating V segments, but an unknown experimental factor could not be ruled out. According to a later analysis, most CMV-associated TCR beta chains appeared to be HLA-restricted, and the HLA associations seemed to be driven largely by CMV exposure. Broadly in line with IMGT annotations, most TCR beta V segments showed up in productive rearrangements about 87% or about 30% of the time in an earlier analysis of 587 of the donors. According to a later analysis, parvovirus B19, influenza, CMV and Epstein-Barr virus appeared linked to several top co-occurrence clusters. Across donors, most TCR sequences were observed very rarely, whereas some public TCRs were present in many individuals. The authors suggested that the approach could potentially be extended to other disease states and immunological phenotypes. Presence/absence analyses assumed roughly uniform sequencing depth across donors, an assumption that may not hold.

The receptor library was made with the immunoSEQ multiplex PCR assay. A mixture of 60 forward primers for TCR Vbeta segments and 13 reverse primers for TCR Jbeta segments was used in the multiplex PCR. A multiplex PCR assay on genomic DNA amplified the CDR3 region of rearranged TCR beta genes. The Illumina HiSeq System was used to sequence the amplified TCR beta libraries as 87-base-pair reads. The source study handled its data this way. A later analysis tallied about 77 million unique TCR beta chains across the 700 or so repertoires, and around 10 million of those chains were shared by two or more donors. A nearest-neighbor algorithm error-corrected the raw reads and collapsed the reads into unique sequences, merging closely related sequences to remove PCR and sequencing errors. CDR3 sequences were aligned to IMGT reference sequences to assign V, D and J gene segments. For a sequence to be retained, at least a six-nucleotide match to both a V gene segment and a J gene segment was required. Rearrangements were classified as productive when the CDR3 lacked stop codons and remained in frame with V and J, and all other rearrangements were classified as non-productive. CDR3 was defined by IMGT convention, running from the second conserved V-encoded cysteine to the conserved J-encoded phenylalanine. In an earlier analysis of more than 550 of the donors, sequences lacking an unambiguous match to a single V gene segment were excluded. In an earlier analysis of several hundred of the donors, a V segment was called functional when productive rearrangements were above 56.7%, and segregating when the standard deviation between donors exceeded 5%. A statistical classification framework was built for diagnosing cytomegalovirus status from the catalog of TCR beta chain sequences. In a later analysis, V and J genes were assigned by comparing TCR nucleotide sequences against IMGT/GENE-DB human TR gene sequences. A later analysis assigned CDR3 sequences and most-parsimonious VDJ recombination scenarios with the TCRdist pipeline. In a later analysis, each TCR beta chain was defined by its CDR3 amino acid sequence together with its V-gene family, and reads without a unique V-gene family were excluded. A later analysis removed 500 to 600 highly shared, low-generation-probability nucleotide sequences to deal with suspected cross-contamination and a sequencing artifact. In a later analysis, a clonal expansion index for each public chain was calculated from normalized within-repertoire ranks of inferred template counts. Generation probabilities in a later analysis came from a VDJ recombination model fitted to out-of-frame rearrangements, and those results were checked against IGoR. In a later analysis, hypergeometric tests were used to score TCR-TCR, TCR-HLA and TCR-CMV co-occurrence, with a repertoire-size bias correction applied to TCR pairs. A later analysis estimated false discovery rates by permuting HLA or CMV assignments 20 times. In a later analysis, co-occurring TCRs were grouped with DBSCAN, and TCRdist sequence similarity was added when clustering was performed within HLA-allele-positive subsets. Repertoires with fewer than 30,000 or more than 120,000 public chains were left out of co-occurrence clustering, as were five repertoires with anomalous nucleotide sharing. TCRdb's version of the immuneACCESS table is confined to in-frame rearrangements and falls short of the full clone set. An unresolved V gene accounts for under half of the shortfall where checked; the remainder is of unknown origin. V, J and clone size were drawn from that table, and D and trimming were deduced from the DNA. The sample data list some 140,000 clones, and under 80% of these were observed just once. The ten top clones hold 8.8% of the sample.

This clone was picked up a small number of times. Its antigen is not yet known. Base qualities are not provided; no much larger clone lies one nucleotide away. As encoded in the germline V gene, CDR1 is SGDLS while CDR2 is YYNGEE. The CDR3 runs 14 amino acids, cysteine and phenylalanine included. The CDR3 DNA has 42 bases and is translated from base 1. V and J are truncated by 4 bases and 7 bases respectively, leaving an intervening sequence of 15 bases. The cohort was made up of 500 to 800 healthy bone marrow donors. At the time of sampling, all cohort members were nominally healthy, though unrecorded immune exposures were likely present. The donor was CMV seropositive and was included in the group of 250 to 300 seropositive cohort members. Every donor gave a peripheral blood sample, and the peripheral blood mononuclear cells from that sample were used for TCR beta sequencing. The Qiagen DNeasy Blood Extraction Kit was used to extract genomic DNA from the blood cell samples.

The chain is encoded by TRBV9 joined to TRBJ1-5; a weak D assignment points to TRBD1 (5 bases agree). The clonotype comes from a woman aged 50 to 65 in good health and CMV-seropositive. Specimen: PBMCs. The CDR3 protein: CASSSGGGMQPQHF. The DNA sequence reads TGTGCCAGCAGCTCCGGGGGGGGAATGCAGCCCCAGCATTTT.